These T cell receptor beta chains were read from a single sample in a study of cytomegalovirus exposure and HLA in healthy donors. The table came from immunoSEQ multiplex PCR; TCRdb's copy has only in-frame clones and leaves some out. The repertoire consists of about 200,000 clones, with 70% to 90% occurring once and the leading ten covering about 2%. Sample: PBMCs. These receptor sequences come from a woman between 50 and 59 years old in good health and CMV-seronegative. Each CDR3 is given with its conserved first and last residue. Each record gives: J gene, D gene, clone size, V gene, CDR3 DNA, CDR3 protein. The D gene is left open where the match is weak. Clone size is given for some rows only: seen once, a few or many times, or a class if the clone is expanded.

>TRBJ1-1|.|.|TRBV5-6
TGTGCCAGCAGCTTGGGAGGGATAAAAGCTTTCTTT
CASSLGGIKAFF
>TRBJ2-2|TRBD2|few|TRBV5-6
TGTGCCAGCAGCTTGGGACTAGCGGGAGGTGGCGGGGAGCTGTTTTTT
CASSLGLAGGGGELFF
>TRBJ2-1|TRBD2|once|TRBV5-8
TGTGCCAGCAGCTTTGGACTAGCGGTCTACAATGAGCAGTTCTTC
CASSFGLAVYNEQFF
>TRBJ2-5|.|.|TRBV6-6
TGTGCCAGCAGTCGGGGAGGGGGGCAAGAGACCCAGTACTTC
CASSRGGGQETQYF
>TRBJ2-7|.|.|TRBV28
TGTGCCAGCAGTTTATCAGGGCTGGGTTACGAGCAGTACTTC
CASSLSGLGYEQYF
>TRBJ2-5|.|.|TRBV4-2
TGTGCCAGCAGCCAAGGAGGACAAGAGACCCAGTACTTC
CASSQGGQETQYF
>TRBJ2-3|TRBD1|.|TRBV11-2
TGTGCCAGCAGAGAGCAGACAGGGGTCGGCACAGATACGCAGTATTTT
CASREQTGVGTDTQYF
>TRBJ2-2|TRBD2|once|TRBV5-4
TGTGCCAGCAGCCTAGCGGGAGGGGTCGGGGAGCTGTTTTTT
CASSLAGGVGELFF
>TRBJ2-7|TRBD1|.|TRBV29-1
TGCAGCGTTCAGACAGGGTTCTACGAGCAGTACTTC
CSVQTGFYEQYF
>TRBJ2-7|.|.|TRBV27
TGTGCCAGCAGTTCCGGCAACACAGGGTCTGACGAGCAGTACTTC
CASSSGNTGSDEQYF
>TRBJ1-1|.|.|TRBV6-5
TGTGCCAGCAGACCCCGGACAGTCGGTCGGGCTGAAGCTTTCTTT
CASRPRTVGRAEAFF
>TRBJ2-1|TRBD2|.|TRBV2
TGTGCCAGCAGTGAAGGATGGGGGGGCTACAATGAGCAGTTCTTC
CASSEGWGGYNEQFF
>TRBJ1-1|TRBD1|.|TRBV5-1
TGCGCCAGCAGCTTGGACAGGGGTGAAGCTTTCTTT
CASSLDRGEAFF
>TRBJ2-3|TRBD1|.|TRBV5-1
TGCGCCAGCAGATCAGGCGTGAAGACAGGGTTGACAGATACGCAGTATTTT
CASRSGVKTGLTDTQYF
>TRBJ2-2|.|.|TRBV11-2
TGTGCCAGCAGCCTAATAAGGGGGGGGAACACCGGGGAGCTGTTTTTT
CASSLIRGGNTGELFF
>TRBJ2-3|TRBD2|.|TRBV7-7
TGTGCCAGCAGCTTAGCCCCCCCGGGACTAGCGGGTGAAGATACGCAGTATTTT
CASSLAPPGLAGEDTQYF
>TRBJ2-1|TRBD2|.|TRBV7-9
TGTGCCAGCAGCACAGGGACTAGCGGGAGTAATGAGCAGTTCTTC
CASSTGTSGSNEQFF
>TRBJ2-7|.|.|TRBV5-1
TGCGCCAGCAGCCGGTGGGGGGTTCTCTCCTACGAGCAGTACTTC
CASSRWGVLSYEQYF
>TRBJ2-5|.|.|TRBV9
TGTGCCAGCGCGTCGAGAGGGCGGCAAGAGACCCAGTACTTC
CASASRGRQETQYF
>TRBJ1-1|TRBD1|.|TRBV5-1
TGCGCCAGCAGCTTCAGGGGGTTGAACACTGAAGCTTTCTTT
CASSFRGLNTEAFF
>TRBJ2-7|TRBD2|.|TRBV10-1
TGCGCCAGCTTGACTAGCGGGACTATTACCTACGAGCAGTACTTC
CASLTSGTITYEQYF
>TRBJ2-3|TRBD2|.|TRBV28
TGTGCCAGCACCCCTAGCGGGAGTTCAGATACGCAGTATTTT
CASTPSGSSDTQYF
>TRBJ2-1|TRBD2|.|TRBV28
TGTGCCAGCAGTTTACGCCGGGGGGGATACAATGAGCAGTTCTTC
CASSLRRGGYNEQFF
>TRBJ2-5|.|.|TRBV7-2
TGTGCCAGCAGCCCCCGTCTAGGATCTCAAGAGACCCAGTACTTC
CASSPRLGSQETQYF
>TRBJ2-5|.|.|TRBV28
TGTGCCAGCAGTAGGCAGGGAAAGACCCAGTACTTC
CASSRQGKTQYF
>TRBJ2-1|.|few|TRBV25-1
TGTGCCACCCAAAGGGGGACTACGATCTCCTACAATGAGCAGTTCTTC
CATQRGTTISYNEQFF
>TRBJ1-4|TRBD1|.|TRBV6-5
TGTGCCAGCAGGGACAGGGGGGTGTCTAATGAAAAACTGTTTTTT
CASRDRGVSNEKLFF
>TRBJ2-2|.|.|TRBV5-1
TGCGCCAGCAGCCACCGGGACTCAAACACCGGGGAGCTGTTTTTT
CASSHRDSNTGELFF
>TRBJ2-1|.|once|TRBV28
TGTGCCAGCAGTTTAGTGGGAGAAGGGTACAATGAGCAGTTCTTC
CASSLVGEGYNEQFF
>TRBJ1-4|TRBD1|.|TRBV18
TGTGCCAGCTCACCGGGACAGGCGACTAATGAAAAACTGTTTTTT
CASSPGQATNEKLFF
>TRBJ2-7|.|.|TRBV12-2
TGTGCAAGTCGCTGGAGCGGGGGGGAGCCCTACGAGCAGTACTTC
CASRWSGGEPYEQYF
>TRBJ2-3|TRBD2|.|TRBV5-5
TGTGCCAGCAGCTCGGGGACTAGCGCCAGCACAGATACGCAGTATTTT
CASSSGTSASTDTQYF
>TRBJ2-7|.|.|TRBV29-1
TGCAGCGTTGAAGGACACTCCTACGAGCAGTACTTC
CSVEGHSYEQYF
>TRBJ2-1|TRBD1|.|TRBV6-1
TGTGCCAGCAGTGAAACAGGGGGTTATGGCAATGAGCAGTTCTTC
CASSETGGYGNEQFF
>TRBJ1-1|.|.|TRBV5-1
TGCGCCAGCAGCTTTGCGGGGGTGGGGCCCGGGAACACTGAAGCTTTCTTT
CASSFAGVGPGNTEAFF
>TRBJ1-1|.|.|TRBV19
TGTGCCAGTAGTAACCCTGGGAGGAACACTGAAGCTTTCTTT
CASSNPGRNTEAFF
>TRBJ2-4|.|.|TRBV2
TGTGCCAGCAGTGACAACAGGGTGGCCGCAATTCAGTACTTC
CASSDNRVAAIQYF
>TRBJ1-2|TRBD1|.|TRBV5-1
TGCGCCAGCAGCGAACACCCCCCGGGACAGGGCGGATTGGGCTACACCTTC
CASSEHPPGQGGLGYTF
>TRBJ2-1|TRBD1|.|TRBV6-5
TGTGCCAGCAGTTACGGTCGGGGGTCGGCAGGGGGCATGTTCTTC
CASSYGRGSAGGMFF
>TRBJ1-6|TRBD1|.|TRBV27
TGTGCCAGCAGTCTAATCGGACAGGGTCGGTCACCCCTCCACTTT
CASSLIGQGRSPLHF
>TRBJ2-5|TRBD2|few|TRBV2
TGTGCCACCCGGCGATTAGCGGGAGTTGGAGAGACCCAGTACTTC
CATRRLAGVGETQYF
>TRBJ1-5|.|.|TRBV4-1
TGCGCCAGCAGCCAAGTCCACAGGGTAAGCAATCAGCCCCAGCATTTT
CASSQVHRVSNQPQHF
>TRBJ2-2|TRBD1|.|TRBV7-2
TGTGCCAGCAGCTTGGACAGGGGAGGCTCTACCGGGGAGCTGTTTTTT
CASSLDRGGSTGELFF
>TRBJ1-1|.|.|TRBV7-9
TGTGCCAGCAGCTATACAGGGATTCGGACTGAAGCTTTCTTT
CASSYTGIRTEAFF
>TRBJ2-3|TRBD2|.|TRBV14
TGTGCCAGCAGCCAGAGGCTAGCGGGAGGGAGGGACACAGATACGCAGTATTTT
CASSQRLAGGRDTDTQYF
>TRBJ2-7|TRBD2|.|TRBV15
TGTGCCACCAGCAGCGCTAGCGGGAAAGGGGGACACGAGCAGTACTTC
CATSSASGKGGHEQYF
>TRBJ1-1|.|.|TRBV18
TGTGCCAGCTCACCAAGCGGCCCAATTGAAGCTTTCTTT
CASSPSGPIEAFF
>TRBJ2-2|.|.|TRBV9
TGTGCCAGCAGCCTACGACAGAACACCGGGGAGCTGTTTTTT
CASSLRQNTGELFF
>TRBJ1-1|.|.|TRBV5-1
TGCGCCAGCAGCTTGAAGGTAGGGGCAGCTGAAGCTTTCTTT
CASSLKVGAAEAFF
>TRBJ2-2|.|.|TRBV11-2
TGTGCCAGCAGCCAGGGGGGCAGCACCGGGGAGCTGTTTTTT
CASSQGGSTGELFF